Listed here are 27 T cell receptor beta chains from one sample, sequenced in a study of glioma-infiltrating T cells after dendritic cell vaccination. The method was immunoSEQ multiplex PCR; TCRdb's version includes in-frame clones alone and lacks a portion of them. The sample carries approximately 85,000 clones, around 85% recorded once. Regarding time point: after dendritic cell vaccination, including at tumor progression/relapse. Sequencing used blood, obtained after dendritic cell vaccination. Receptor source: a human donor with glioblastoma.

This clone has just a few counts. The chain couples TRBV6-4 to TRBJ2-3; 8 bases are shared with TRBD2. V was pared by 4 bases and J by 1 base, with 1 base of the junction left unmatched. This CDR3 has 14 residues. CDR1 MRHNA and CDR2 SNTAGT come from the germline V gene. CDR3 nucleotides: TGTGCCAGCAGTGTTAGCGGGGGCACAGATACGCAGTATTTT. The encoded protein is CASSVSGGTDTQYF.

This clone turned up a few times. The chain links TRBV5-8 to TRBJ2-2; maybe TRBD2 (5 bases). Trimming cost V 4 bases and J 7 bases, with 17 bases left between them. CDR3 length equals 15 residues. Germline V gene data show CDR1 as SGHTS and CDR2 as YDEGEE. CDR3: CASSRVRLGGGELFF. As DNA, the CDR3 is TGTGCCAGCAGCCGCGTGAGGCTTGGAGGCGGGGAGCTGTTTTTT. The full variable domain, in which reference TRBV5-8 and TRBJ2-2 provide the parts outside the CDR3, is EAGVTQSPTHLIKTRGQQATLRCSPISGHTSVYWYQQALGLGLQFLLWYDEGEERNRGNFPPRFSGRQFPNYSSELNVNALELEDSALYLCASSRVRLGGGELFFGEGSRLTVL.

This chain's CDR3 is CASTGTGTYEQYF. Here the CDR3 DNA reads TGTGCCAGCACCGGGACAGGTACCTACGAGCAGTACTTC. The V and J genes are TRBV6-1 and TRBJ2-7, with 8 bases matching TRBD1. The CDR3 is 13 amino acids. The J segment lost 2 bases and the V segment lost 7 bases, leaving 4 bases of the junction unmatched. Germline CDR1 is MNHNS and CDR2 is SASEGT.

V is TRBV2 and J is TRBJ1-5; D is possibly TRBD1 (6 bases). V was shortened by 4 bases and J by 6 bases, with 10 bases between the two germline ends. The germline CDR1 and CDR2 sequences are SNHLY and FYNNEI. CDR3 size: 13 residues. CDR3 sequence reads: CASSAGEGQPQHF. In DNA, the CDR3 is TGTGCCAGCAGTGCAGGGGAAGGTCAGCCCCAGCATTTT.

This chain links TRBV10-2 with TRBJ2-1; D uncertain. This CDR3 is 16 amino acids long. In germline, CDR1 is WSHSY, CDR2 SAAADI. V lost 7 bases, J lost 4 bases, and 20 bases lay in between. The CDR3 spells CASTHPARSPYNEQFF. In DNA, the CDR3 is TGCGCCAGCACCCACCCCGCTAGGAGCCCGTACAATGAGCAGTTCTTC.

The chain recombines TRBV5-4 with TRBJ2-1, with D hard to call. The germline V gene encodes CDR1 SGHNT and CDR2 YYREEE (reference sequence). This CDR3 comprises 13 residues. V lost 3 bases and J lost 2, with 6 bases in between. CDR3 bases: TGTGCCAGCAGCTCCACTACCTACAATGAGCAGTTCTTC. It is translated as CASSSTTYNEQFF.

CDR3 amino acids: CASSAGTAGSYEQYF. In DNA form, the CDR3 reads TGTGCCAGCAGTGCAGGGACAGCCGGCTCCTACGAGCAGTACTTC. This sequence joins TRBV25-1 and TRBJ2-7; 7 bases agree with TRBD1. The CDR3 extends over 15 amino acids. Germline V CDR1 and CDR2: MGHDK, SYGVNS. Trimming took 4 bases from V and 0 from J; bases not matched to a gene: 6.

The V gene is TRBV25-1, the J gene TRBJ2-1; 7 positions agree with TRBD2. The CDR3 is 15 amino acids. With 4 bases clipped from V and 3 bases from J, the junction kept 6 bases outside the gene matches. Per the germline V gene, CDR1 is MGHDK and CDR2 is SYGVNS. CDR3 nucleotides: TGTGCCAGCAGTGCCCTCCTAGCGGTCTACAATGAGCAGTTCTTC. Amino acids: CASSALLAVYNEQFF.

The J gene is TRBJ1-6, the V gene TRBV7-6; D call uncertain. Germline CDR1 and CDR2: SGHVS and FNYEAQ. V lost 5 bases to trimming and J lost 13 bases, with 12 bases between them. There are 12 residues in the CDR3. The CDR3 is CASSPMAGPLHF. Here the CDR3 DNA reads TGTGCCAGCAGCCCGATGGCGGGTCCCCTCCACTTT.

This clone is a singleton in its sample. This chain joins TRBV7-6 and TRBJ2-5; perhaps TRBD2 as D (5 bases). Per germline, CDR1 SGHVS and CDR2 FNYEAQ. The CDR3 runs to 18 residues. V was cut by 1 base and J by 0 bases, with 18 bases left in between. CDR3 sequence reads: CASSLEMRSEVYQETQYF. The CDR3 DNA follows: TGTGCCAGCAGCTTAGAGATGAGGTCGGAGGTGTACCAAGAGACCCAGTACTTC.

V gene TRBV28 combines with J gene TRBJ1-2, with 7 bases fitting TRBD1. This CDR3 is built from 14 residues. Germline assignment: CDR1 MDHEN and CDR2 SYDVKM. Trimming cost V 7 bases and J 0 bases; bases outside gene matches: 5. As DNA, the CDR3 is TGTGCCAGCACCCCGGGGACAGCTAACTATGGCTACACCTTC. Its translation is CASTPGTANYGYTF.

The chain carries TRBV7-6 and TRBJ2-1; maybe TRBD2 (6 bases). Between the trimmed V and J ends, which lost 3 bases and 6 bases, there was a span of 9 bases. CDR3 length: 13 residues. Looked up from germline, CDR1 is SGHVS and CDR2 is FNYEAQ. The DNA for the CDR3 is TGTGCCAGCAGCTTCGGGGGAAGCAATGAGCAGTTCTTC. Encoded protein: CASSFGGSNEQFF.

The CDR3 coding sequence is TGTGCCAGCAGTCCAGGCTATGGCTACACCTTC. This codes for CASSPGYGYTF. V and J are TRBV6-5 and TRBJ1-2; no clear D. Trimming stripped 5 bases from V and 4 bases from J, with 5 bases between. Germline V gene data show CDR1 as MNHEY and CDR2 as SVGAGI. This CDR3 spans 11 amino acids.

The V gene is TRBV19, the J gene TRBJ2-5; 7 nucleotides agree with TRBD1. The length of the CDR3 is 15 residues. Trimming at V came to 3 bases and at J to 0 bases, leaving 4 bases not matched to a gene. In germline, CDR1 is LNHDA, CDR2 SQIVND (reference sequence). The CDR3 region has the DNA TGTGCCAGTAGTATGGACAGGCTGAACCAAGAGACCCAGTACTTC. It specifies CASSMDRLNQETQYF.

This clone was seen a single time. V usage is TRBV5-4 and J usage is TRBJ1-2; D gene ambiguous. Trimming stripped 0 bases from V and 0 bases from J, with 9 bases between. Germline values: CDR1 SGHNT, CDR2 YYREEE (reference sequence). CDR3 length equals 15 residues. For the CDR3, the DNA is TGTGCCAGCAGCTTGGGACTGGAAGCTAACTATGGCTACACCTTC. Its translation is CASSLGLEANYGYTF.

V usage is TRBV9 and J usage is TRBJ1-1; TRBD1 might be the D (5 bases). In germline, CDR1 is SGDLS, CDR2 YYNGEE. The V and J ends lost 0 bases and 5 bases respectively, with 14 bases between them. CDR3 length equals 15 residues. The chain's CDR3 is CASSVGGVWGTEAFF. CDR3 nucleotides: TGTGCCAGCAGCGTAGGCGGGGTCTGGGGGACTGAAGCTTTCTTT.

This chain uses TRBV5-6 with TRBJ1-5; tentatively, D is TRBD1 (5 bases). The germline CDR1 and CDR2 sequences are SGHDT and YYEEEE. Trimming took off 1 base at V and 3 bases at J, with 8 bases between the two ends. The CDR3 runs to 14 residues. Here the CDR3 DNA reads TGTGCCAGCAGCTTGTCCAGGGCCAATCAGCCCCAGCATTTT. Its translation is CASSLSRANQPQHF. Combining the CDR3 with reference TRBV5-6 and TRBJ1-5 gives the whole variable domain DAGVTQSPTHLIKTRGQQVTLRCSPKSGHDTVSWYQQALGQGPQFIFQYYEEEERQRGNFPDRFSGHQFPNYSSELNVNALLLGDSALYLCASSLSRANQPQHFGDGTRLSIL.

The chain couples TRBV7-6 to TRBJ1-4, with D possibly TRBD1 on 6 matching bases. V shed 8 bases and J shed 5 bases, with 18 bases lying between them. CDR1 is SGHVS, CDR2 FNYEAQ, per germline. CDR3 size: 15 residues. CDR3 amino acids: CASSGNRALNEKLFF. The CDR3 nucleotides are TGTGCCAGCTCCGGCAACAGGGCGTTGAATGAAAAACTGTTTTTT.

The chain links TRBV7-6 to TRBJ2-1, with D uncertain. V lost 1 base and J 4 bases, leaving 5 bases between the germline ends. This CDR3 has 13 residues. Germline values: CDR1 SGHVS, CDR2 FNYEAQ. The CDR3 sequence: CASSLDYYNEQFF. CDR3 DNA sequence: TGTGCCAGCAGCTTAGATTATTACAATGAGCAGTTCTTC.

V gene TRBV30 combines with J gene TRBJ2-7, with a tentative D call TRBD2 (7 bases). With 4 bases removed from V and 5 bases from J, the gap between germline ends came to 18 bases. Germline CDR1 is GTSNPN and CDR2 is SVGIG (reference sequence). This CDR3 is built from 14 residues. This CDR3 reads CAWTPSGGLNEQYF. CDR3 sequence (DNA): TGTGCCTGGACCCCCTCCGGGGGGCTGAACGAGCAGTACTTC.

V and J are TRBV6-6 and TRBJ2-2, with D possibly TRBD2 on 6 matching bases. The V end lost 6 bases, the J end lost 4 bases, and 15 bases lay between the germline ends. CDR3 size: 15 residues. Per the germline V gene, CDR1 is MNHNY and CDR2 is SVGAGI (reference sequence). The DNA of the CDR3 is TGTGCCAGCAGCCAACCCGGGACTCGCACCGGGGAGCTGTTTTTT. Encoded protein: CASSQPGTRTGELFF.

CDR3 DNA: TGTGCCAGCAGCTTAACAGCCGGTGGCGGGAGTTTGACAGATACGCAGTATTTT. Translation gives CASSLTAGGGSLTDTQYF. The chain carries TRBV7-3 and TRBJ2-3; 7 bases align to TRBD2. This CDR3 is 18 amino acids long. V gave up 0 bases and J gave up 3 bases; unmatched junction bases: 12. Germline V CDR1 and CDR2: SGHTA, FQGTGA.

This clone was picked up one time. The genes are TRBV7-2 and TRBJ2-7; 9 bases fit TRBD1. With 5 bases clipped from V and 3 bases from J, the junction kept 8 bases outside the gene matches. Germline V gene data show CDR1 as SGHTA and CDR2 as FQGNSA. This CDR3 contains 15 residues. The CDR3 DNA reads TGTGCCAGCAGCCCAGGGACAGGGTCCCTCTACGAGCAGTACTTC. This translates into CASSPGTGSLYEQYF.

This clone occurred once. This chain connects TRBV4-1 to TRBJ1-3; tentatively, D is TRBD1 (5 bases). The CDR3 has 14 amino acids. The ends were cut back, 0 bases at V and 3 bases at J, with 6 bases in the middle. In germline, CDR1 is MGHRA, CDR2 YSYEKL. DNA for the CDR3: TGCGCCAGCAGCCAAGAGGGGGGTGGAAACACCATATATTTT. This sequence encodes CASSQEGGGNTIYF.

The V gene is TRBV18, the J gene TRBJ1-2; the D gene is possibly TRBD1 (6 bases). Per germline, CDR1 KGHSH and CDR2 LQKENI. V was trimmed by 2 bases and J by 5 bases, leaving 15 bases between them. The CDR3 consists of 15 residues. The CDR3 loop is CASSPFPAGDYGYTF. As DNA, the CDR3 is TGTGCCAGCTCACCATTCCCGGCAGGGGATTATGGCTACACCTTC.

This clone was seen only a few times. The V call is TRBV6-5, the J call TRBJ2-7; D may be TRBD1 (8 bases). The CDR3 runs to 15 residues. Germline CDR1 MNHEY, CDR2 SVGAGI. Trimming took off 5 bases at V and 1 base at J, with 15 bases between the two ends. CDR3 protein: CASSPTGGDSYEQYF. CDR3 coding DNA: TGTGCCAGCAGTCCCACAGGGGGGGATTCCTACGAGCAGTACTTC.

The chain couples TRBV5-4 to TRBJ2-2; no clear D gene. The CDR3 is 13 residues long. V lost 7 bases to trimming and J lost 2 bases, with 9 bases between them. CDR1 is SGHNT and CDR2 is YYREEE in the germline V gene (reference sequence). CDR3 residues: CASPQENTGELFF. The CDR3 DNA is TGTGCCAGCCCCCAGGAAAACACCGGGGAGCTGTTTTTT. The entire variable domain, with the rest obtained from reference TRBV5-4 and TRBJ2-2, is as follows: ETGVTQSPTHLIKTRGQQVTLRCSSQSGHNTVSWYQQALGQGPQFIFQYYREEENGRGNFPPRFSGLQFPNYSSELNVNALELDDSALYLCASPQENTGELFFGEGSRLTVL.